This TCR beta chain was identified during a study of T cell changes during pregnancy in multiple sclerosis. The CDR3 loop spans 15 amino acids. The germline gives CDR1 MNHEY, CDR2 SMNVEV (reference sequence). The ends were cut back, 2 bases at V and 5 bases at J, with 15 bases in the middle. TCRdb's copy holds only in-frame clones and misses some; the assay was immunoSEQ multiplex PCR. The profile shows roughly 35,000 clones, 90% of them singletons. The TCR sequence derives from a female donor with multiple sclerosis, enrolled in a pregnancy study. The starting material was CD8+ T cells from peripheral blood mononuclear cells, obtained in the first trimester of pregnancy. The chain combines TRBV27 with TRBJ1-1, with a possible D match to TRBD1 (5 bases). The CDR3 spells CASSLRGALITEAFF. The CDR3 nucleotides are TGTGCCAGCAGTTTAAGGGGCGCCCTCATAACTGAAGCTTTCTTT.